Listed below are T cell receptor beta chains from one sample, sequenced in a study of CD8+CD57+ T cells in acquired aplastic anemia. A single record per CDR3 protein comes from TCRdb applying MiXCR to the reads. Among about 240,000 distinct CDR3 sequences listed, around 45% were seen once. The sequencing input was sorted CD4+, CD8+, or CD8+CD57+ T cells (not recorded which) from PBMCs. The receptors come from a human donor with aplastic anemia. Each CDR3 is given with its conserved first and last residue. The order of the fields is D gene, J gene, clone size, V gene, CDR3 protein, CDR3 DNA. A D gene is named only where the DNA matches it firmly. Size is omitted from some rows. Given values are once, few, many or a class for expanded clones.

>NA|TRBJ1-2|NA|TRBV7-9
CASSAEGASNYGYTF
TGTGCCAGCAGCGCCGAAGGGGCATCGAACTATGGCTACACCTTC
>TRBD1|TRBJ1-2|few|TRBV4-1
CASSQVDREMVGYTF
TGCGCCAGCAGCCAAGTTGACAGGGAGATGGTTGGCTACACCTTC
>TRBD1|TRBJ1-1|NA|TRBV25-1
CASSNRDRVSVVTEAFF
TGTGCCAGCAGCAACCGGGACAGGGTGTCCGTAGTCACTGAAGCTTTCTTT
>NA|TRBJ2-2|NA|TRBV9
CASSTFNTGELFF
TGTGCCAGCAGCACTTTTAACACCGGGGAGCTGTTTTTT
>TRBD2|TRBJ2-1|few|TRBV29-1
CSVGTSGSSYNEQFF
TGCAGCGTTGGGACTAGCGGGAGCTCCTACAATGAGCAGTTCTTC
>TRBD2|TRBJ2-7|few|TRBV5-5
CASSGDGTGFQRGSYEQYF
TGTGCCAGCAGCGGGGACGGGACTGGATTTCAGCGGGGATCCTACGAGCAGTACTTC
>NA|TRBJ2-3|NA|TRBV5-5
CASSLTSGASGDTQYF
TGTGCCAGCAGCTTGACTAGTGGAGCCTCGGGAGATACGCAGTATTTT
>TRBD1|TRBJ2-1|NA|TRBV20-1
CSARGDRGATEQFF
TGCAGTGCTAGGGGTGACAGGGGAGCAACTGAGCAGTTCTTC
>NA|TRBJ1-3|NA|TRBV7-8
CASSHRTPEYNTIYF
TGTGCCAGCAGCCATCGGACGCCGGAGTATAACACCATATATTTT
>TRBD1|TRBJ2-7|NA|TRBV9
CASGVGGLPSYEQYF
TGTGCCAGCGGCGTAGGGGGCTTACCAAGCTATGAGCAGTACTTC
>NA|TRBJ2-3|NA|TRBV20-1
CSASKQGTTDTQYF
TGCAGTGCTTCGAAGCAGGGTACCACAGATACGCAGTATTTT
>NA|TRBJ1-2|NA|TRBV29-1
CSVRTASGYTF
TGCAGCGTAAGGACAGCAAGTGGCTACACCTTC
>TRBD2|TRBJ2-7|NA|TRBV10-3
CAISWTSGLQQQYF
TGTGCCATCAGTTGGACTAGCGGCCTCCAACAGCAGTACTTC
>NA|TRBJ1-5|many|TRBV20-1
CSARGITGSNQPQHF
TGCAGTGCTAGAGGTATCACGGGTAGCAATCAGCCCCAGCATTTT
>NA|TRBJ1-2|NA|TRBV7-3
CASSLKGSQIYGCTF
TGTGCCAGCAGCTTAAAAGGCAGCCAAATATATGGCTGCACCTTC
>TRBD1|TRBJ1-2|many|TRBV13
CASSRGQNYGYTF
TGTGCCAGCAGCCGGGGACAGAACTATGGCTACACCTTC
>NA|TRBJ1-2|NA|TRBV7-8
CASRGLAVEQFFGPDSQEGYTF
NA
>TRBD2|TRBJ2-1|many|TRBV6-4
CASSGGSSYNEQFF
TGTGCCAGCAGCGGGGGGAGCTCCTACAATGAGCAGTTCTTC
>NA|TRBJ2-1|many|TRBV9
CASSVDSTNEQFF
TGTGCCAGCAGCGTAGACAGCACCAATGAGCAGTTCTTC
>NA|TRBJ1-2|many|TRBV7-9
CASSLGVLVSYGYTF
TGTGCCAGCAGCTTGGGGGTACTGGTTTCCTATGGCTACACCTTC
>NA|TRBJ1-4|NA|TRBV7-9
CASSLSAGATNEKLFF
TGTGCCAGCAGCTTATCAGCCGGCGCAACTAATGAAAAACTGTTTTTT
>NA|TRBJ2-7|NA|TRBV7-3
CASSLGRRYEQYF
TGTGCCAGCAGCTTGGGCAGAAGGTACGAGCAGTACTTC
>NA|TRBJ1-6|many|TRBV5-1
CASSLRPPLLNSPLHF
TGCGCCAGCAGCTTGAGACCGCCCCTTCTTAATTCACCCCTCCACTTT
>NA|TRBJ2-1|NA|TRBV3-1
CASGELGHNEQFF
TGTGCCAGCGGAGAGTTAGGCCACAATGAGCAGTTCTTC
>TRBD2|TRBJ2-1|many|TRBV25-1
CASSEFGGGFRNEQFF
TGTGCCAGCAGTGAATTCGGGGGGGGTTTCAGGAATGAGCAGTTCTTC
>TRBD1|TRBJ1-2|many|TRBV5-1
CASSRDSRSYGYTF
TGCGCCAGCAGCAGGGACAGCCGAAGCTATGGCTACACCTTC
>NA|TRBJ1-2|few|TRBV12-3/TRBV12-4
CASSFDRINYGYTF
TGTGCCAGCAGTTTCGACAGGATTAACTATGGCTACACCTTC
>NA|TRBJ2-7|NA|TRBV7-9
CASSRGTAYEQYF
TGTGCCAGCAGCCGCGGGACAGCCTACGAGCAGTACTTC
>NA|TRBJ2-3|NA|TRBV29-1
CSTRVEDTQYF
TGCAGCACCCGGGTGGAAGATACGCAGTATTTT
>NA|TRBJ2-7|once|TRBV19
CASSIGTLEQYF
TGTGCCAGTAGTATAGGGACTCTCGAGCAGTACTTC
>NA|TRBJ1-5|NA|TRBV4-1
CASSQVGGASQHF
TGCGCCAGCAGCCAAGTGGGAGGGGCCAGCCAGCATTTT
>NA|TRBJ1-6|NA|TRBV2
CASSERDVRYNSPLHF
TGTGCCAGCAGTGAACGAGACGTAAGATATAATTCACCCCTCCACTTT
>TRBD1|TRBJ1-3|many|TRBV5-6
CASSYGTGGAGNTIYF
TGTGCCAGCAGCTACGGGACAGGGGGAGCTGGAAACACCATATATTTT
>TRBD2|TRBJ2-1|NA|TRBV7-2
CASSFTSPGLTNEQFF
TGTGCCAGCAGCTTTACCTCACCGGGACTAACCAATGAGCAGTTCTTC
>NA|TRBJ2-1|many|TRBV7-9
CASSGLGADNEQFF
TGTGCCAGCAGCGGACTGGGGGCGGACAATGAGCAGTTCTTC
>NA|TRBJ1-2|many|TRBV7-9
CASSAGTYGYTF
TGTGCCAGCAGCGCCGGGACCTATGGCTACACCTTC
>NA|TRBJ1-5|NA|TRBV20-1
CSAGRRLNQPQHF
TGCAGTGCTGGCAGGCGACTCAATCAGCCCCAGCATTTT
>NA|TRBJ2-7|NA|TRBV20-1
CSARAGENSYGQYF
TGCAGTGCTAGGGCAGGAGAAAACTCCTACGGGCAGTACTTC
>TRBD2|TRBJ2-3|NA|TRBV10-3
CAISAGLAETDTQYF
TGTGCCATCAGCGCAGGACTAGCGGAAACAGATACGCAGTATTTT
>NA|TRBJ2-1|many|TRBV5-4
CASSLGGPRDEQFF
TGTGCCAGCAGCTTGGGTGGGCCTAGGGATGAGCAGTTCTTC
>NA|TRBJ2-5|NA|TRBV9
CASSVVSRSGWETQYF
TGTGCCAGCAGCGTAGTTTCTCGGTCTGGATGGGAGACCCAGTACTTC
>NA|TRBJ2-5|NA|TRBV7-7
CASSATVAGETQYF
TGTGCCAGCAGCGCGACTGTGGCGGGAGAGACCCAGTACTTC
>NA|TRBJ1-3|few|TRBV13
CASSEDGNTIYF
TGTGCCAGCAGCGAGGACGGAAACACCATATATTTT
>TRBD1|TRBJ2-7|many|TRBV5-5
CASSWEGTGGGEQYF
TGTGCCAGCAGCTGGGAAGGGACAGGGGGAGGCGAGCAGTACTTC
>NA|TRBJ2-7|NA|TRBV20-1
CSARQGPYEQYF
TGCAGTGCTAGGCAGGGGCCCTACGAGCAGTACTTC
>TRBD1|TRBJ1-2|NA|TRBV15
CATSRVGDRGGYTF
TGTGCCACCAGCAGAGTTGGGGACAGGGGCGGCTACACCTTC
>NA|TRBJ2-7|many|TRBV12-3/TRBV12-4
CASSLREGKSYEQYF
TGTGCCAGCAGTCTTCGAGAGGGGAAATCCTACGAGCAGTACTTC
>NA|TRBJ1-1|many|TRBV2
CASRRDLNTEAFF
TGTGCCAGCAGGCGGGACCTGAACACTGAAGCTTTCTTT
>NA|TRBJ2-5|many|TRBV9
CASSPTITKETQYF
TGTGCCAGCAGCCCCACGATCACCAAAGAGACCCAGTACTTC
>TRBD2|TRBJ2-5|many|TRBV25-1
CASSVGLAESQETQYF
TGTGCCAGCAGTGTTGGACTAGCGGAGAGTCAAGAGACCCAGTACTTC
>NA|TRBJ1-1|NA|TRBV2
CASSRDKYTEAFF
TGTGCCAGCAGTAGGGACAAATACACTGAAGCTTTCTTT
>NA|TRBJ1-2|NA|TRBV12-3/TRBV12-4
CASSEWGVYGYTF
TGCGCCAGCAGTGAATGGGGGGTATATGGCTACACCTTC
>NA|TRBJ2-1|NA|TRBV7-9
CASSLMLNEQFF
TGTGCCAGCAGCTTGATGCTTAATGAGCAGTTCTTC
>TRBD2|TRBJ2-7|many|TRBV9
CASSASGTSAYEQYF
TGTGCCAGCAGCGCTTCCGGGACTAGTGCGTACGAGCAGTACTTC
>TRBD2|TRBJ2-7|many|TRBV4-3
CASSQDGPRAGGEQYF
TGCGCCAGCAGCCAAGATGGTCCAAGGGCGGGAGGGGAGCAGTACTTC
>NA|TRBJ2-7|NA|TRBV10-3
CASSAGYYEQYF
TGTGCCAGCAGCGCGGGTTACTACGAGCAGTACTTC
>NA|TRBJ2-7|many|TRBV6-6
CASSYYDASRNEQYF
TGTGCCAGCAGTTACTATGACGCCTCACGGAACGAGCAGTACTTC
>NA|TRBJ2-3|NA|TRBV20-1
CSASVDWGTDTQYF
TGCAGTGCTAGTGTCGATTGGGGCACAGATACGCAGTATTTT
>NA|TRBJ2-7|NA|TRBV2
CAGSEWWTNEQYF
TGTGCCGGCAGTGAATGGTGGACAAACGAGCAGTACTTC
>NA|TRBJ2-2|many|TRBV6-4
CASSLDTTTGELFF
TGTGCCAGCAGTTTGGACACAACCACCGGGGAGCTGTTTTTT